This T cell receptor (beta chain) was identified during a study of identical twins. TCRdb recomputed calls from the 5' RACE reads with MiXCR, one row per CDR3 protein. Seen here are roughly 350,000 distinct CDR3 sequences, roughly an eighth observed once, and the top ten hold just over 7%. This clonotype was found a few times. The ends were cut back, 2 bases at V and 3 bases at J, with 8 bases in the middle. This CDR3 region has 13 residues. Germline V CDR1 and CDR2: SQVTM, ANQGSEA. The data were also submitted as part of a second study, on yellow fever vaccine responses in identical twins.

This sequence joins TRBV29-1 and TRBJ2-1; unclear D gene. This TCR came from a woman between 18 and 29 years old in good health. The sample comprised CD8+ T cells sorted from blood. The CDR3 spells CSVENRNYNEQFF. The CDR3 nucleotides are TGCAGCGTTGAAAACAGAAACTACAATGAGCAGTTCTTC.